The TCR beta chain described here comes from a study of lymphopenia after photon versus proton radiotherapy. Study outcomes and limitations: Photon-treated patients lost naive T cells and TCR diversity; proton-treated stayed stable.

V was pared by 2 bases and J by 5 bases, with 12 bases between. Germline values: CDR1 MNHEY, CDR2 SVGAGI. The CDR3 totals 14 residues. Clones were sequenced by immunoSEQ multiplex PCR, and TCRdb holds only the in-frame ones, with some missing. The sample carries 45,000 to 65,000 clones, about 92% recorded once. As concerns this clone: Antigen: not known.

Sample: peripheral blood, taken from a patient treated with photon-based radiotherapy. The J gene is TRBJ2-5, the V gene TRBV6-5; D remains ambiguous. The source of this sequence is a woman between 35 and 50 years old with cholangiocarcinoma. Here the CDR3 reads CASSYRPYEETQYF. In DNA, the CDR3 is TGTGCCAGCAGTTACAGGCCCTACGAGGAGACCCAGTACTTC.